Listed below are T cell receptor beta chains from one sample, sequenced in a study of T cell responses to AZD1222 COVID-19 vaccine. Profiled with immunoSEQ multiplex PCR; TCRdb holds only in-frame clones, not every one. Of more than 100,000 clones listed, approximately 90% were seen once; the top ten hold around 3.5%. The sequencing used peripheral blood, collected on day 0 of AZD1222 vaccination. The receptors shown here come from an adult in good health. Each CDR3 is given with its conserved first and last residue. A D gene is named only where the DNA matches it firmly. Size is stated for part of the rows, as once, few or many counts, or as a class when the clone is expanded.

V gene	clone size	J gene	D gene	CDR3 DNA	CDR3 protein
TRBV5-1	.	TRBJ1-6	TRBD1	TGCGCCAGCAGCGCAAGGGGACAGCCGGGAGGATCACCCCTCCACTTT	CASSARGQPGGSPLHF
TRBV19	.	TRBJ1-5	TRBD1	TGTGCCCTTCCTCTTATGGACAGGGGGTATAGCAATCAGCCCCAGCATTTT	CALPLMDRGYSNQPQHF
TRBV18	.	TRBJ2-7	.	TGTGCCAGCTCACCCGGCCAGGGGAAAGAGCAGTACTTC	CASSPGQGKEQYF
TRBV18	.	TRBJ1-2	TRBD1	TGTGCCAGCTCACCACGGGACAGCCAACTCTATGGCTACACCTTC	CASSPRDSQLYGYTF
TRBV11-3	.	TRBJ1-1	.	TGTGCCAGCAGCTTTAATACGAACACTGAAGCTTTCTTT	CASSFNTNTEAFF
TRBV19	.	TRBJ1-1	TRBD1	TGTGCCAGTAGTGACCGGGACAGGAACACTGAAGCTTTCTTT	CASSDRDRNTEAFF
TRBV7-6	.	TRBJ1-3	.	TGTGCCAGCAGCTTAAGTACCCTGGCGAGAGGAAACACCATATATTTT	CASSLSTLARGNTIYF
TRBV7-9	.	TRBJ1-5	.	TGTGCCAGCAGCTTCGCCCACCCCAATCAGCCCCAGCATTTT	CASSFAHPNQPQHF
TRBV5-1	.	TRBJ1-2	TRBD1	TGCGCCAGCAGCGTTACAGGGGGCGACTATGGCTACACCTTC	CASSVTGGDYGYTF
TRBV5-6	.	TRBJ1-2	.	TGTGCCAGCAGCTATCTCACGGAGGGCTCGGGCTATGGCTACACCTTC	CASSYLTEGSGYGYTF
TRBV24-1	.	TRBJ1-2	.	TGTGCCATCGGAGCCCCCGGCTACACCTTC	CAIGAPGYTF
TRBV7-9	.	TRBJ1-5	TRBD1	TGTGCCCACGGGACAGATCAGCCCCAGCATTTT	CAHGTDQPQHF
TRBV4-3	.	TRBJ2-7	.	TGCGCCAGCAGCCAAGAAGGAGGGACCCCCGCCTACGAGCAGTACTTC	CASSQEGGTPAYEQYF
TRBV19	.	TRBJ1-1	TRBD1	TGTGCCAGTAACAGGGGGGAAGCTTTCTTT	CASNRGEAFF
TRBV5-5	.	TRBJ1-1	.	TGTGCCAGCAGCTTAGGTGGGGGAGGCACTGAAGCTTTCTTT	CASSLGGGGTEAFF
TRBV5-1	once	TRBJ1-2	.	TGCGCCAGCAGCTTACTTCCAGGGAATGGCTACACCTTC	CASSLLPGNGYTF
TRBV9	.	TRBJ2-1	.	TGTGCCAGCAGCTCCGGGTTATACAATGAGCAGTTCTTC	CASSSGLYNEQFF
TRBV11-2	once	TRBJ1-2	.	TGTGCCAGCAGCGGGACACAGGGTCGCGGCTACACCTTC	CASSGTQGRGYTF
TRBV23-1	.	TRBJ2-3	.	TGCGCCAGCCGGGGGCGTAGGGGGGCTAGCACAGATACGCAGTATTTT	CASRGRRGASTDTQYF
TRBV6-4	.	TRBJ2-3	.	TGTGCCAGCAGTGACGGGGGGTCCACAGATACGCAGTATTTT	CASSDGGSTDTQYF
TRBV11-2	once	TRBJ1-2	.	TGTGCCAGCAGCCCGCATGGCTACACCTTC	CASSPHGYTF
TRBV10-3	.	TRBJ1-1	.	TGTGCCATCAGTGAGTATGCAGGCAGGAACACTGAAGCTTTCTTT	CAISEYAGRNTEAFF
TRBV5-1	.	TRBJ2-2	.	TGCGCCAGCAGCTTGGGGGAACAGGGCTCGAACACCGGGGAGCTGTTTTTT	CASSLGEQGSNTGELFF
TRBV18	.	TRBJ1-2	TRBD1	TGTGCCAGCTCACCACCTGCCGGGACAGAAGAGGGCTACACCTTC	CASSPPAGTEEGYTF
TRBV5-1	few	TRBJ2-1	TRBD2	TGCGCCAGCAGCTTGGGCCTAGGGACTAGCGGTGTTAGCTCCTACAATGAGCAGTTCTTC	CASSLGLGTSGVSSYNEQFF
TRBV4-1	.	TRBJ2-5	.	TGCGCCAGCAGCCAAGCCGGAGGAGTGGGGGAGACCCAGTACTTC	CASSQAGGVGETQYF
TRBV2	.	TRBJ1-1	TRBD1	TGTGCCAGCAGGTTTCAGGGGGCTGCGAACACTGAAGCTTTCTTT	CASRFQGAANTEAFF
TRBV4-3	.	TRBJ2-7	.	TGCGCCAGCAGCCAAGATCGTGCGGCCGCCGGGGAGCAGTACTTC	CASSQDRAAAGEQYF
TRBV9	.	TRBJ2-7	TRBD1	TGTGCCAGCAGCGTAGGGGGACAGGGGTCGGGCGAGCAGTACTTC	CASSVGGQGSGEQYF
TRBV12-3/TRBV12-4	.	TRBJ1-1	.	TGTGCCAGCACCCTTTGGGGCCTCGAAGCTTTCTTT	CASTLWGLEAFF
TRBV2	.	TRBJ1-3	TRBD1	TGTGCCAGCAGTGGCAGGGGGTCCGCTGGAAACACCATATATTTT	CASSGRGSAGNTIYF
TRBV10-1	few	TRBJ1-1	TRBD1	TGCGCCAGCAGTGGGGGACAGGGGGAATTTATGAACACTGAAGCTTTCTTT	CASSGGQGEFMNTEAFF
TRBV11-2	.	TRBJ1-2	.	TGTGCCAGCAGCTTAGGGGTTTCCAACTATGGCTACACCTTC	CASSLGVSNYGYTF
TRBV7-9	.	TRBJ2-1	TRBD1	TGTGCCAGCAGCTGGGGACAGGCGCCAACCTACAATGAGCAGTTCTTC	CASSWGQAPTYNEQFF
TRBV29-1	.	TRBJ1-5	.	TGCAGCGTTGACAGGGGCAATCAGCCCCAGCATTTT	CSVDRGNQPQHF
TRBV6-5	.	TRBJ1-6	TRBD1	TGTGCCACCGGGACAGGCGACTATAATTCACCCCTCCACTTT	CATGTGDYNSPLHF
TRBV28	.	TRBJ1-2	TRBD1	TGTGCCAGCAGTCCGGACAGGGCACGGGGCTACACCTTC	CASSPDRARGYTF
TRBV7-3	.	TRBJ2-1	TRBD2	TGTGCCAGCAGCTCAATGGGAGGGCGTACGCTTAGGAATGAGCAGTTCTTC	CASSSMGGRTLRNEQFF
TRBV7-2	.	TRBJ1-2	TRBD1	TGTGCCAGCAGCTCTACTCAGGGGGCGCGTGGCTACACCTTC	CASSSTQGARGYTF
TRBV10-3	.	TRBJ2-7	TRBD2	TGTGCCATCAGTGGGCGGGGGGGCCGCTACGAGCAGTACTTC	CAISGRGGRYEQYF
TRBV12-3/TRBV12-4	.	TRBJ1-1	.	TGTGCCAGCAGTTTCAATTGGAGAACTGAAGCTTTCTTT	CASSFNWRTEAFF
TRBV10-3	.	TRBJ2-5	TRBD2	TGTGCCATCATGGGGAGGGATCAAGAGACCCAGTACTTC	CAIMGRDQETQYF
TRBV19	.	TRBJ2-7	.	TGTGCCAGTAGTACCCCAGCAGCCTCCTACGAGCAGTACTTC	CASSTPAASYEQYF
TRBV6-5	.	TRBJ2-5	.	TGTGCCAGCAGGCTGGGGAAAGAGACCCAGTACTTC	CASRLGKETQYF
TRBV3-1/TRBV3-2	.	TRBJ2-5	.	TGTGCCAGCAAGGATCAAGAGACCCAGTACTTC	CASKDQETQYF
TRBV15	.	TRBJ2-3	.	TGTGCCACCAGCCTCCTTTCGAGTACGCAGTATTTT	CATSLLSSTQYF
TRBV6-5	.	TRBJ1-2	.	TGTGCCAGCAGTTACCTACTAGAGAGTGGCTACACCTTC	CASSYLLESGYTF